This paragraph reports one TCR beta chain. This clonotype was observed once. Its recognized antigen is unknown. Per-base qualities were not stored, and no clone one base away is much larger. Single-read evidence is weak. The data were taken from a study (dated by TCRdb to the mid-2010s). Describing the broader study: The study examined whether tumor-infiltrating Tregs in breast cancer are drawn from blood Tregs or arise in situ by conversion from other CD4+ T cell subsets. What the authors observed across the whole study: The TCR alpha and beta sequences of tumor-infiltrating Tregs showed the greatest overlap with tumor naive CD4+ T cells, followed by blood naive CD4+ T cells. The TCR gene usage of tumor memory CD4+ T cells clustered together with blood and lymph node memory CD4+ cells and with lymph node naive CD4+ cells. Validation in the larger cohort was restricted to a single TCR beta V-J rearrangement rather than whole repertoires.

Full-length TCR variable regions were amplified by 5' RACE PCR with constant-region reverse primers, followed by semi-nested PCR with Nested Universal Primer A. Using the ReliaPrep RNA Cell Miniprep System, total RNA was extracted, and the SMARTer RACE 5'/3' Kit was then used to reverse transcribe the RNA into 5'RACE-ready cDNA. Multiplex adaptors were used to barcode the full-length TCR alpha and beta libraries, which were then sequenced on an Illumina MiSeq. In the original analysis: Sequencing data were pooled across the five patients for each of nine subset-tissue groups and compared by unsupervised clustering of TCR gene usage. The Morisita-Horn index was used to calculate repertoire similarity, with shared sequences weighted according to their contribution to each repertoire. TCRdb handled the public reads itself, with Q25 trimming in fastp and clone calling in MiXCR, and kept productive beta chains. Each entry merges the rows of one CDR3 protein and shows their most common DNA and genes. The authors' filters were not applied to this entry. The sample data list 9,500 to 12,000 distinct CDR3 sequences, and 40% to 55% of these were observed just once. Roughly 12% of the sample is in the top ten clones.

The Miltenyi Naive CD4+ T Cell Isolation kit was used to purify naive CD4+ T cells, and CD25 microbeads were used to remove Tregs. Tregs, naive and memory CD4+ T cells from tumor, blood and ipsilateral draining lymph nodes of about five breast cancer patients underwent full-length TCR alpha and beta sequencing. Tumor tissue and lymph nodes obtained from ipsilateral axillary dissection were perfused with PBS, minced and then digested with collagenase I and hyaluronidase. A purity exceeding 90% was confirmed by FACS for the sorted cell populations. Including cysteine and phenylalanine, the CDR3 has 14 amino acids. Only the CDR3 portion is preserved as DNA: 42 bases, with reading frame beginning at the first base. V and J are truncated by 2 bases and 1 base respectively, leaving an intervening sequence of 8 bases. Via the germline V gene, CDR1 is MNHEY and CDR2 SVGAGI.

Sequenced sample: tumor-infiltrating naive CD4+ T cells sorted from the breast tumor. The sample's cell subset or site label is to be understood as: naive CD4+ T cells, CD4+CD45RA+CD25-. This clonotype was sampled from a female donor with breast cancer. The chain is assembled from TRBV6-5 and TRBJ1-1, with an unclear D gene assignment. The CDR3 is CASSYPAPNTEAFF. DNA sequence: TGTGCCAGCAGTTACCCCGCTCCGAACACTGAAGCTTTCTTT.